This entry features one TCR beta chain sequence. The specificity of this receptor is unknown. No per-base quality is available; no much larger clone lies one base away. The junction shows trimming of 1 base on V and 1 base on J, plus 8 bases between the germline ends. CDR1 SGDLS and CDR2 YYNGEE are derived from the germline V gene. Inclusive of the bounding cysteine and phenylalanine, the CDR3 is 14 residues long. Only the CDR3 DNA is retained, 42 bases long and in frame from the first base. This record belongs to a study of blood T cell repertoires in COVID-19 (dated by TCRdb to the early 2020s). Study-level background: The collaborator samples originated in the United States, Italy and Spain and spanned the acute and convalescent phases of COVID-19. A freely available public database, intended as a resource for researchers studying the immune response to SARS-CoV-2, is where the repertoires were released. The material from the prospective study consisted of cDNA or gDNA derived from T cells, B-cell-depleted T cells, or PBMCs. Subjects who had been exposed to COVID-19, were actively infected with it, or had recovered from it provided the deeply sampled blood TCRbeta repertoires that made up the dataset. Where available, HLA class I and class II types were obtained from metadata supplied by the sample provider rather than from assay-based typing. The samples were drawn from the first 160 participants of the ongoing ImmuneRACE study and from 1,254 subjects provided by 6 global collaborators. A de-identified subject ID, COVID-19 status, age in years and sex were almost always included in the sample metadata.

The immunoSEQ Assay, a bias-controlled multiplex PCR, was used to amplify TCRbeta CDR3 regions from genomic DNA. As for the authors' bioinformatics: Within the assay, amplification of reference gene primers was used to estimate how many nucleated cells each sample contained. To quantify the absolute abundance of each unique TCRbeta CDR3 rearrangement, sequence reads were collapsed and filtered. For each sample, productive Simpson clonality was calculated as the square root of Simpson's diversity index over productive rearrangements. What TCRdb holds here is the immuneACCESS table cut down to in-frame rearrangements. Part of the clones is not present; checked against another copy, under half of the missing clones reflect an unresolved V gene, and the others are unexplained. The V and J calls and clone size were taken over from that table, and D and trimming were inferred from the DNA. The sample includes 190,000 or so clones, with around nine tenths observed a single time. The ten largest clones represent 2.5% to 3.5% of the sample.

The collaborating institutions used their own protocols to collect whole blood in K2EDTA tubes. Collaborator samples were shipped for TCRbeta analysis as frozen whole blood, isolated PBMCs, or DNA extracted from either sample type. Study-wide conclusions, independent of this receptor: How much clinical and demographic metadata was included differed by source and by participant, and the metadata was provided uncurated.

The chain was built from TRBV9 and TRBJ2-5, with an unclear D gene assignment. The sample was peripheral blood. The receptor comes from a man aged 40-55 years with active or convalescent COVID-19. The CDR3 region has the sequence CASSVTGSQETQYF. The DNA sequence follows: TGTGCCAGCAGCGTAACCGGGTCCCAAGAGACCCAGTACTTC. Full variable domain (CDR3 extended with the reference TRBV9 and TRBJ2-5 proteins): DSGVTQTPKHLITATGQRVTLRCSPRSGDLSVYWYQQSLDQGLQFLIQYYNGEERAKGNILERFSAQQFPDLHSELNLSSLELGDSALYFCASSVTGSQETQYFGPGTRLLVL.